This is a list of T cell receptor beta chains from one sample in a study of cytomegalovirus exposure and HLA in healthy donors. Using immunoSEQ multiplex PCR, the repertoire was profiled, and TCRdb retains in-frame clones only, with some absent. The table has 65,000 or so clones, around three quarters seen once. Material for sequencing was PBMCs. The receptors here all came from a woman aged 40 to 50 in good health and CMV-seropositive. Both conserved end residues are part of each CDR3. The order of the fields is D gene, clone size, V gene, J gene, CDR3 protein, CDR3 DNA. D genes are given only for firm matches. Clone size appears in some rows only: once, few, many, or a class for an expanded clone.

-	few	TRBV4-1	TRBJ2-2	CASSPLLRGTGELFF	TGCGCCAGCAGCCCCTTATTAAGGGGAACCGGGGAGCTGTTTTTT
-	-	TRBV18	TRBJ1-1	CASSPRGRDTEAFF	TGTGCCAGCTCACCGCGTGGTCGGGACACTGAAGCTTTCTTT
-	-	TRBV7-9	TRBJ1-5	CASSRTGTLRDSNQPQHF	TGTGCCAGCAGCCGAACCGGGACACTTAGGGATAGCAATCAGCCCCAGCATTTT
-	-	TRBV5-1	TRBJ1-2	CASSLWQNYGYTF	TGCGCCAGCAGCTTGTGGCAGAACTATGGCTACACCTTC
TRBD1	once	TRBV6-5	TRBJ1-5	CASRQGVRQPQHF	TGTGCCAGCAGACAGGGGGTTAGGCAGCCCCAGCATTTT
TRBD2	-	TRBV6-6	TRBJ2-7	CASSGTSGQSYEQYF	TGTGCCAGCAGCGGGACTAGCGGGCAATCCTACGAGCAGTACTTC
TRBD1	once	TRBV4-2	TRBJ1-2	CASSQEPGDRGTYGYTF	TGTGCCAGCAGCCAAGAACCTGGGGACAGGGGGACCTATGGCTACACCTTC
-	-	TRBV19	TRBJ2-7	CASSINYEQYF	TGTGCCAGTAGTATTAACTACGAGCAGTACTTC
-	-	TRBV4-2	TRBJ2-7	CASSQGDWEDEQYF	TGTGCCAGCAGCCAAGGTGACTGGGAGGACGAGCAGTACTTC
-	-	TRBV9	TRBJ2-2	CASSSTTANTGELFF	TGTGCCAGCAGCTCGACGACAGCGAACACCGGGGAGCTGTTTTTT
-	-	TRBV5-1	TRBJ2-7	CASSRAGPSSYEQYF	TGCGCCAGCTCACGAGCAGGGCCGAGCTCCTACGAGCAGTACTTC
TRBD1	once	TRBV19	TRBJ1-5	CASSRDRAGSNQPQHF	TGTGCCAGTAGCCGGGACAGGGCGGGGAGCAATCAGCCCCAGCATTTT
-	-	TRBV6-1	TRBJ1-2	CASRREAANYGYTF	TGTGCCAGCCGGCGGGAAGCCGCTAACTATGGCTACACCTTC
TRBD1	-	TRBV27	TRBJ2-5	CASSHRGETQYF	TGTGCCAGCAGCCACAGGGGTGAGACCCAGTACTTC
-	-	TRBV5-1	TRBJ2-6	CASSPGSSGANVLTF	TGCGCCAGCAGCCCGGGAAGCTCTGGGGCCAACGTCCTGACTTTC
-	-	TRBV6-4	TRBJ2-2	CASSDKGDTGELFF	TGTGCCAGCAGTGACAAGGGGGACACCGGGGAGCTGTTTTTT
TRBD1	-	TRBV12-5	TRBJ1-1	CASGFQGAGTEAFF	TGTGCTAGTGGTTTCCAGGGGGCGGGCACTGAAGCTTTCTTT
-	-	TRBV6-5	TRBJ2-1	CASSRDFHPYNEQFF	TGTGCCAGCAGCCGGGACTTCCACCCCTACAATGAGCAGTTCTTC
-	-	TRBV6-6	TRBJ1-1	CAGTRESLNTEAFF	TGTGCCGGAACTCGGGAATCCCTGAACACTGAAGCTTTCTTT
TRBD1	-	TRBV5-1	TRBJ2-1	CASRNTGESHNEQFF	TGCGCCAGCCGAAATACAGGGGAGTCTCACAATGAGCAGTTCTTC
-	few	TRBV29-1	TRBJ2-7	CSVEQNYEQYF	TGCAGCGTTGAACAGAACTACGAGCAGTACTTC
-	-	TRBV4-1	TRBJ1-2	CASSQPFRGSDGYTF	TGCGCCAGCAGCCAGCCCTTCCGGGGGTCGGATGGCTACACCTTC
-	-	TRBV5-1	TRBJ2-2	CASSLTGMVTGELFF	TGCGCCAGCAGCTTGACAGGGATGGTCACCGGGGAGCTGTTTTTT
TRBD2	-	TRBV5-6	TRBJ2-3	CASSGRGLQDTQYF	TGTGCCAGCAGCGGGAGGGGACTACAAGATACGCAGTATTTT
-	-	TRBV30	TRBJ1-1	CAWSYGGTEAFF	TGTGCCTGGAGCTACGGCGGCACTGAAGCTTTCTTT
-	-	TRBV15	TRBJ1-3	CATSRGRTTGNTIYF	TGTGCCACCAGCAGAGGCAGGACTACTGGAAACACCATATATTTT
-	-	TRBV19	TRBJ2-1	CASTVSAATSALDEQFF	TGTGCCAGTACCGTGTCCGCGGCTACCTCGGCCCTTGATGAGCAGTTCTTC
-	-	TRBV7-2	TRBJ2-5	CASSFQGEETQYF	TGTGCCAGCAGCTTCCAGGGTGAAGAGACCCAGTACTTC
-	-	TRBV10-2	TRBJ2-3	CASSEGQTIRTDTQYF	TGCGCCAGCAGTGAGGGACAGACCATTCGCACAGATACGCAGTATTTT
TRBD1	-	TRBV4-3	TRBJ1-6	CASSPRQGSSPLHF	TGCGCCAGCAGCCCTCGACAGGGGAGTTCACCCCTCCACTTT
TRBD1	-	TRBV7-2	TRBJ2-5	CASSLDRGETQYF	TGTGCCAGCAGCCTGGACAGGGGTGAGACCCAGTACTTC
-	few	TRBV7-9	TRBJ2-5	CASSFLELETQYF	TGTGCCAGCAGCTTTTTAGAATTAGAGACCCAGTACTTC
TRBD1	-	TRBV7-9	TRBJ1-5	CASSPPGTDNQPQHF	TGTGCCAGCAGCCCCCCCGGGACAGACAATCAGCCCCAGCATTTT
TRBD2	-	TRBV5-4	TRBJ2-7	CASSVKRGGLSEQYF	TGTGCCAGCAGCGTTAAGCGGGGGGGCCTTTCCGAGCAGTACTTC
TRBD2	-	TRBV2	TRBJ2-5	CASSRRSRVGGSEETQYF	TGTGCCAGCAGCCGACGTTCTAGGGTGGGGGGGTCGGAAGAGACCCAGTACTTC
-	-	TRBV5-1	TRBJ2-7	CASSLTQSLTSLREQYF	TGCGCCAGCAGCTTAACCCAAAGCTTGACATCCCTCAGGGAGCAGTACTTC
TRBD2	-	TRBV18	TRBJ2-7	CASSPLGGSYEQYF	TGTGCCAGCTCACCACTGGGAGGGAGCTACGAGCAGTACTTC
-	-	TRBV6-4	TRBJ1-1	CASSDEVNTEAFF	TGTGCCAGCAGTGACGAGGTGAACACTGAAGCTTTCTTT
TRBD1	-	TRBV7-9	TRBJ2-1	CASSSPGQGDNEQFF	TGTGCCAGCAGCTCTCCGGGACAGGGGGACAATGAGCAGTTCTTC
TRBD1	-	TRBV4-2	TRBJ2-7	CASSKMGDSYEQYF	TGTGCCAGCAGCAAAATGGGGGACAGCTACGAGCAGTACTTC
TRBD1	-	TRBV29-1	TRBJ1-1	CSVRTGRDTEAFF	TGCAGCGTCCGGACAGGGAGGGACACTGAAGCTTTCTTT
-	-	TRBV5-1	TRBJ2-5	CASSPRPGQETQYF	TGCGCCAGCAGCCCCCGGCCAGGCCAAGAGACCCAGTACTTC
TRBD1	-	TRBV2	TRBJ2-2	CASRQQGLDTGELFF	TGTGCCAGCAGGCAACAGGGGTTGGACACCGGGGAGCTGTTTTTT
-	-	TRBV5-1	TRBJ1-6	CASSESGEYSPLHF	TGCGCCAGCAGCGAGAGCGGGGAGTATTCACCCCTCCACTTT
TRBD2	few	TRBV9	TRBJ2-1	CASSHQSGISYNEQFF	TGTGCCAGCAGCCACCAAAGCGGGATCTCCTACAATGAGCAGTTCTTC